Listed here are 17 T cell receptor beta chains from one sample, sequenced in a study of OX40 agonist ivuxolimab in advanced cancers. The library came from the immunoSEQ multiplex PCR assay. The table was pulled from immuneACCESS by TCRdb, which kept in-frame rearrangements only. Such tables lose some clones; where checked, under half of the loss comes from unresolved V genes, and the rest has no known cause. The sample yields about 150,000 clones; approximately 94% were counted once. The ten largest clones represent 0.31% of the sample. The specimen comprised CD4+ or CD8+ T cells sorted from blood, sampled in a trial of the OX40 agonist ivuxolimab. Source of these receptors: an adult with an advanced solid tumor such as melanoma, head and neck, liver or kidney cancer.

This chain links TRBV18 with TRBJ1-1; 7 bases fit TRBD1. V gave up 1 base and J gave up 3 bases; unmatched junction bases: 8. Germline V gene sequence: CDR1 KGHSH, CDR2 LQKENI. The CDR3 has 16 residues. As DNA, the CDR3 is TGTGCCAGCTCACCACGTGGAGGGGGCACGGACACTGAAGCTTTCTTT. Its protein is CASSPRGGGTDTEAFF.

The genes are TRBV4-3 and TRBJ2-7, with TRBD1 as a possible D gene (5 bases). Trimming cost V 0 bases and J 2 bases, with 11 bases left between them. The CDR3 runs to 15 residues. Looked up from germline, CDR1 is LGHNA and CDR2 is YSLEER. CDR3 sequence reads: CASSQEVRQTYEQYF. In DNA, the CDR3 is TGCGCCAGCAGCCAAGAGGTCAGACAGACCTACGAGCAGTACTTC.

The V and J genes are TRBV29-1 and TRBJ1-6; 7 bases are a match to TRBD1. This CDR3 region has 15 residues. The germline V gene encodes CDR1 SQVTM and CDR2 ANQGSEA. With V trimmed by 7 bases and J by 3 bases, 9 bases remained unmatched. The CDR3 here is CSAYFRDSYNSPLHF. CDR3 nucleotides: TGCAGCGCCTATTTCAGGGACAGCTATAATTCACCCCTCCACTTT.

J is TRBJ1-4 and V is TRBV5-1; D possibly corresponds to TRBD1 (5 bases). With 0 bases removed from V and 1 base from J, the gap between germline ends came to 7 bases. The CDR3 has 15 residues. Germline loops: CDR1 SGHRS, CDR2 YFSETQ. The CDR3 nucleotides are TGCGCCAGCAGCTTGGCCGACAGAACTAATGAAAAACTGTTTTTT. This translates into CASSLADRTNEKLFF.

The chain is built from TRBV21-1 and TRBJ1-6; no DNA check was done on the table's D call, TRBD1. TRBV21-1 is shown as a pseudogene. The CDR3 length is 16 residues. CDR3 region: CASSKLPDRLNSPLHF. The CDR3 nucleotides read TGTGCCAGCAGCAAACTCCCTGACAGGCTAAATTCACCCCTCCACTTT.

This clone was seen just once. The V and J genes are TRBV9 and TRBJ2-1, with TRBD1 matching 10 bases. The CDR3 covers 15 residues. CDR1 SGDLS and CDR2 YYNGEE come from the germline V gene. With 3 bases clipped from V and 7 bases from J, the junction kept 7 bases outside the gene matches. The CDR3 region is CASSAGQGVRNEQFF. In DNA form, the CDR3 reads TGTGCCAGCAGCGCCGGACAGGGGGTTCGTAATGAGCAGTTCTTC.

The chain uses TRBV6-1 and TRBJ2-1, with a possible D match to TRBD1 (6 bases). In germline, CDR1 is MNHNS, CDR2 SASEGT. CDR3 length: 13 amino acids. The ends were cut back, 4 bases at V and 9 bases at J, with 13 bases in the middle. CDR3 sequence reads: CASSGLQGGEQFF. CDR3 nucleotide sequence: TGTGCCAGCAGTGGATTACAGGGTGGTGAGCAGTTCTTC.

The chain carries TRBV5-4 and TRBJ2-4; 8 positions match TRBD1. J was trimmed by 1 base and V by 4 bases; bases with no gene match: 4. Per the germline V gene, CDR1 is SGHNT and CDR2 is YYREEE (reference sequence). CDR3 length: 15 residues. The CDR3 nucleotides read TGTGCCAGCAGCCTGAGGGACAGGGCCAAAAACATTCAGTACTTC. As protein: CASSLRDRAKNIQYF.

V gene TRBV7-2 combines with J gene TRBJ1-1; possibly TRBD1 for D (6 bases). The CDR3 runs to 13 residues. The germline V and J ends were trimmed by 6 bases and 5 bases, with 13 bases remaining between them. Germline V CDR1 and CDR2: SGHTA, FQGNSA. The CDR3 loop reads CASRYREITEAFF. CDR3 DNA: TGTGCCAGCAGGTACAGGGAAATTACTGAAGCTTTCTTT.

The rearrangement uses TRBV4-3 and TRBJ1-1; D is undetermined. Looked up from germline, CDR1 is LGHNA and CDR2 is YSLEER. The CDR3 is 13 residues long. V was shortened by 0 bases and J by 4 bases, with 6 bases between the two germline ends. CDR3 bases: TGCGCCAGCAGCCAAGAAACGGCCACTGAAGCTTTCTTT. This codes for CASSQETATEAFF.

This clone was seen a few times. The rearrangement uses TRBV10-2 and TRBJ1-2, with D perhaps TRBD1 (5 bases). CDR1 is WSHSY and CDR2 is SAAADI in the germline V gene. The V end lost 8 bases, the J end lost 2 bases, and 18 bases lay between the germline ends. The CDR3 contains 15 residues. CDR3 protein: CASLQGGGANYGYTF. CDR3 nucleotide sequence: TGCGCCAGCCTCCAGGGTGGCGGGGCGAACTATGGCTACACCTTC.

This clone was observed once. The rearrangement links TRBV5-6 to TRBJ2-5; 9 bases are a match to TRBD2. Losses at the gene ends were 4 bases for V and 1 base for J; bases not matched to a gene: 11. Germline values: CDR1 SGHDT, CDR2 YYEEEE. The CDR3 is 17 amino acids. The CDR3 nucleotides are TGTGCCAGCAGCGTGATTAAGCGGGGGGACCCCCAAGAGACCCAGTACTTC. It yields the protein CASSVIKRGDPQETQYF. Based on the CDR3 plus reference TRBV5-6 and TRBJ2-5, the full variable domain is DAGVTQSPTHLIKTRGQQVTLRCSPKSGHDTVSWYQQALGQGPQFIFQYYEEEERQRGNFPDRFSGHQFPNYSSELNVNALLLGDSALYLCASSVIKRGDPQETQYFGPGTRLLVL.

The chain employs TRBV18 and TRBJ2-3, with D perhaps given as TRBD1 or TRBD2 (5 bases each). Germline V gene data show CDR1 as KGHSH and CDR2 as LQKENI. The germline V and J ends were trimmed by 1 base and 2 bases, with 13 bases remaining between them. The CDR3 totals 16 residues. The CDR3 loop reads CASSPRNGADTDTQYF. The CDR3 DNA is TGTGCCAGCTCACCACGAAACGGGGCAGACACAGATACGCAGTATTTT.

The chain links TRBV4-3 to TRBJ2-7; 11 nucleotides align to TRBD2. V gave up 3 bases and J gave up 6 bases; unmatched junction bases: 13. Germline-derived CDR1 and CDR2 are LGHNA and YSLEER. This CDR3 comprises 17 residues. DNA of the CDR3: TGCGCCAGCAGCCAGGAACTAGCGGGAGCCCTGTGGGTCGAGCAGTACTTC. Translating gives CASSQELAGALWVEQYF.

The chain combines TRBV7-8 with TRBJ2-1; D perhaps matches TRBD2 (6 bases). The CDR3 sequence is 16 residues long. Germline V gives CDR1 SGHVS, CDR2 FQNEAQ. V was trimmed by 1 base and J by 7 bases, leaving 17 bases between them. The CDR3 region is CASSLGRQIGGNEQFF. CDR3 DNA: TGTGCCAGCAGCTTAGGCCGTCAAATCGGGGGAAATGAGCAGTTCTTC.

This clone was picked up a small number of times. CDR3 bases: TGTGCCAGCAGCTTAGTGGACACTGAAGCTTTCTTT. Translated, it gives CASSLVDTEAFF. V is TRBV11-2 and J is TRBJ1-1, with D unresolved. The CDR3 is made up of 12 amino acids. Germline assignment: CDR1 SGHAT and CDR2 FQNNGV. V was shortened by 1 base and J by 3 bases, with 3 bases between the two germline ends. Full variable domain (remainder filled in from reference TRBV11-2 and TRBJ1-1): EAGVAQSPRYKIIEKRQSVAFWCNPISGHATLYWYQQILGQGPKLLIQFQNNGVVDDSQLPKDRFSAERLKGVDSTLKIQPAKLEDSAVYLCASSLVDTEAFFGQGTRLTVV.

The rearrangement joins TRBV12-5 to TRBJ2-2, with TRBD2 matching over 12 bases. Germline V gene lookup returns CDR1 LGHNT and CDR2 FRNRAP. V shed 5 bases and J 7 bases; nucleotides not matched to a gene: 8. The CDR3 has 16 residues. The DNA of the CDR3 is TGTGCTAGTGGTATGAGACTAGCGGGAGTTGGCGGGGAGCTGTTTTTT. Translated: CASGMRLAGVGGELFF.